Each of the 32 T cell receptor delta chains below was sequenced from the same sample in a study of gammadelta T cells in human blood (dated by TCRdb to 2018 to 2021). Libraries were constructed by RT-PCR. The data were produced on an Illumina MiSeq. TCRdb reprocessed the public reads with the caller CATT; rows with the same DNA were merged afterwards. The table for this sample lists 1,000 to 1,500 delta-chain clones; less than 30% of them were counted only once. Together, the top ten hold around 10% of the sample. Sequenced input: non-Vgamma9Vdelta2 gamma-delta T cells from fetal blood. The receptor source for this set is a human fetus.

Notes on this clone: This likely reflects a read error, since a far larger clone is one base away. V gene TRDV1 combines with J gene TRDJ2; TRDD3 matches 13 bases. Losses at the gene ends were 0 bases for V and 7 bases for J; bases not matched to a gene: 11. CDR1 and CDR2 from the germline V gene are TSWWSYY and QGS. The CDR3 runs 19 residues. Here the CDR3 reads CALGELPKLGDTGVAQLFF. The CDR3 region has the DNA TGTGCTCTTGGGGAACTTCCTAAACTGGGGGATACGGGGGTAGCACAACTCTTCTTT.

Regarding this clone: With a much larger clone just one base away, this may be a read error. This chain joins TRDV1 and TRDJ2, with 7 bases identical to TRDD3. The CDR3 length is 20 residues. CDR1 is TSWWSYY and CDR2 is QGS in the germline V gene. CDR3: CAVGEKTTFRGIIVTAQLFF. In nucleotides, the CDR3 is TGTGCTGTTGGGGAAAAGACTACGTTCAGGGGGATCATTGTGACAGCACAACTCTTCTTT.

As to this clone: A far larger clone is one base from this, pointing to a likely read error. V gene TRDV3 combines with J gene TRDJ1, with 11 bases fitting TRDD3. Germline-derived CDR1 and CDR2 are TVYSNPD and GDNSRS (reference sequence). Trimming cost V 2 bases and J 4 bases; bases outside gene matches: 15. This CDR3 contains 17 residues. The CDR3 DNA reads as TGTGCCTTTCGGGACAATGGGGGATACGCCCAAGGCGATAAACTCATCTTT. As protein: CAFRDNGGYAQGDKLIF. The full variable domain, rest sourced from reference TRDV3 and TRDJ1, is CDKVTQSSPDQTVASGSEVVLLCTYDTVYSNPDLFWYRIRPDYSFQFVFYGDNSRSEGADFTQGRFSVKHILTQKAFHLVISPVRTEDSATYYCAFRDNGGYAQGDKLIFGKGTRVTVEP.

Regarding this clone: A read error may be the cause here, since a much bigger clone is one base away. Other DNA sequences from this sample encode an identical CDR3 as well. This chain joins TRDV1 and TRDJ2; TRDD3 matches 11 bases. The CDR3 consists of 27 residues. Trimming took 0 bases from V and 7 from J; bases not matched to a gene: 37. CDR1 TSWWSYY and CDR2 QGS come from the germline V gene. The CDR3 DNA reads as TGTGCTCTTGGGGAACTCGCCTATCGGGGTTTTGATGGGGGATACGCATATGCGGTGGCACCAAGAGCACAACTCTTCTTT. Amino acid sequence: CALGELAYRGFDGGYAYAVAPRAQLFF.

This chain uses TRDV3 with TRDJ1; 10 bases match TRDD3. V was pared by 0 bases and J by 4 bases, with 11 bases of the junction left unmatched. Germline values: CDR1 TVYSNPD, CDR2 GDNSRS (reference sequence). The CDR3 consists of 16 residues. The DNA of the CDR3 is TGTGCCTTTAGCTCCCTACTGGGGGATCGCCTCGATAAACTCATCTTT. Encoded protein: CAFSSLLGDRLDKLIF.

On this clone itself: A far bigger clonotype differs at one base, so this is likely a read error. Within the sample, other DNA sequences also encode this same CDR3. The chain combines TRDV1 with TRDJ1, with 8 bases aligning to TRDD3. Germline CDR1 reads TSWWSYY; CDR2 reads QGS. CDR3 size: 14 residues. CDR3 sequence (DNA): TGTGCTCTTGGAGAACTGGGGGACACCGATAAACTCATCTTT. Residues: CALGELGDTDKLIF.

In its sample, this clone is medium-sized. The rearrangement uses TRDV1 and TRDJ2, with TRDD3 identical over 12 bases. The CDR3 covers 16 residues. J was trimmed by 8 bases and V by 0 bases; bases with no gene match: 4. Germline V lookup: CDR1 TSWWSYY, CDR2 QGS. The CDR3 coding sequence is TGTGCTCTTGGGGAACTGGGCTGGGGGATACGGGCACAACTCTTCTTT. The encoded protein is CALGELGWGIRAQLFF.

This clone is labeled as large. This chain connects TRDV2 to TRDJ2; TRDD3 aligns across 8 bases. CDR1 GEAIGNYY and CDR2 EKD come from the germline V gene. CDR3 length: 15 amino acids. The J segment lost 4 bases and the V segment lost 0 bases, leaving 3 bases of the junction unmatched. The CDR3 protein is CACDTGIRPTAQLFF. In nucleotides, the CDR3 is TGTGCCTGTGACACCGGGATACGCCCGACAGCACAACTCTTCTTT.

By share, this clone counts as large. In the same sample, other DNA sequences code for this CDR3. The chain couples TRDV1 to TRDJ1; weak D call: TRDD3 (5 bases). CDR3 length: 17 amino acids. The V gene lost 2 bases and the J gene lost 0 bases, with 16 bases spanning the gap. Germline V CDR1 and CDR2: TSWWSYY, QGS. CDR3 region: CALGELGLRPYTDKLIF. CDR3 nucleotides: TGTGCTCTTGGGGAATTGGGGTTACGGCCCTACACCGATAAACTCATCTTT.

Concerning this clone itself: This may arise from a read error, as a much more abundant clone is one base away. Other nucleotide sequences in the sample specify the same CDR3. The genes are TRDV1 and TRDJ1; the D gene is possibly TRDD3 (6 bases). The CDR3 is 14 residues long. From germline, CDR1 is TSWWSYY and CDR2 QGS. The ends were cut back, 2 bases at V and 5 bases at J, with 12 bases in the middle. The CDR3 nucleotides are TGTGCTCTTGGGGAATCGGGGATCCCAGATAAACTCATCTTT. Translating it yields CALGESGIPDKLIF.

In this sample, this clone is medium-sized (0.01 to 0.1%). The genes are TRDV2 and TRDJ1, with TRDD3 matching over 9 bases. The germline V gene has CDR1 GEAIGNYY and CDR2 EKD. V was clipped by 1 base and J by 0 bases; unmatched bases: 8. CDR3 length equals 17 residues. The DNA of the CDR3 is TGTGCCTGTGACACGAGAACTGGGGGAACCTACACCGATAAACTCATCTTT. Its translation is CACDTRTGGTYTDKLIF.

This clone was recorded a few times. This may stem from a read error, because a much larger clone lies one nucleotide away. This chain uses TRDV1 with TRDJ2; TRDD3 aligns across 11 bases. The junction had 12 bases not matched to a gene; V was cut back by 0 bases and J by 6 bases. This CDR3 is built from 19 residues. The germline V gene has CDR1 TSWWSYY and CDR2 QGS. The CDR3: CALGELPKLGDMGAAQLFF. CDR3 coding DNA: TGTGCTCTTGGGGAACTTCCTAAACTGGGGGATATGGGGGCAGCACAACTCTTCTTT.

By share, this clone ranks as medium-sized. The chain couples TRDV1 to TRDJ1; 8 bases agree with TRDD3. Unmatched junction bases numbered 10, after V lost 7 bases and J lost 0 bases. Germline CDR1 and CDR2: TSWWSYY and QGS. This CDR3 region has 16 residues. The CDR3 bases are TGTGCTCTTGCTTTTACTGGGGGGTTGTACACCGATAAACTCATCTTT. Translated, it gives CALAFTGGLYTDKLIF.

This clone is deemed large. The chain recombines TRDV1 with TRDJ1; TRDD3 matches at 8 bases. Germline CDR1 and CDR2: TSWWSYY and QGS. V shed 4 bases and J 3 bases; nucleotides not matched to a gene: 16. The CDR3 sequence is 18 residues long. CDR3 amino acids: CALGVYGWGTRMPDKLIF. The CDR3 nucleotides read TGTGCTCTTGGGGTGTATGGCTGGGGGACGCGAATGCCCGATAAACTCATCTTT.

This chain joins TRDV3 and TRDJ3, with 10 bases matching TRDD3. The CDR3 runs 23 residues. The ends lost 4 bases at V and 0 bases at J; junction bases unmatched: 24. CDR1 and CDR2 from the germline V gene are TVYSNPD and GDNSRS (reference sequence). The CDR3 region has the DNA TGTGCCTCTCCTGGAGGCGCGACTGGGGGATTGAGGGGAAGCTCCTGGGACACCCGACAGATGTTTTTC. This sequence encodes CASPGGATGGLRGSSWDTRQMFF.

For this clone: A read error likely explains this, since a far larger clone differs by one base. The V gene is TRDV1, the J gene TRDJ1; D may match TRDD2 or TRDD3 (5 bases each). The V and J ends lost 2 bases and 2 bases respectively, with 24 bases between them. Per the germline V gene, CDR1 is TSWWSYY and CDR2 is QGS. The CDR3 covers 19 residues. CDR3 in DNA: TGTGCTCTTGGGGAAACCTCCCCCCTACGTCGGTGGGATACCGATAAACTCATCTTT. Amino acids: CALGETSPLRRWDTDKLIF.

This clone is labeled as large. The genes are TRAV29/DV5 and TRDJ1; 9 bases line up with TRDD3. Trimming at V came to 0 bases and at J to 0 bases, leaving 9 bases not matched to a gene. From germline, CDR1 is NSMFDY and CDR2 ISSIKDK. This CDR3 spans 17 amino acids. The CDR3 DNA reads TGTGCAGCAAGCGAAGGAACCGGGGGATACTACACCGATAAACTCATCTTT. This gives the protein CAASEGTGGYYTDKLIF.

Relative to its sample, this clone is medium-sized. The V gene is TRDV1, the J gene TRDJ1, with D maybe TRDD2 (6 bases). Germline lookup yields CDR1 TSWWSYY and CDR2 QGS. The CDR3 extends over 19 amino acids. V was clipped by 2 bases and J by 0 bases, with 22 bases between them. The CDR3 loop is CALGEDLPTPVSNTDKLIF. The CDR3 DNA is TGTGCTCTTGGGGAAGACCTTCCGACGCCCGTAAGTAACACCGATAAACTCATCTTT.

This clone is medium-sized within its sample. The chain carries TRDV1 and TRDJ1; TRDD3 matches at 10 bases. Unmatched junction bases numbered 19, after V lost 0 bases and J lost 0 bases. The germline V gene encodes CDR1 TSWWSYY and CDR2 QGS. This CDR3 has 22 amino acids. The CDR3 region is CALGELGWQLGDQIAHTDKLIF. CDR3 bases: TGTGCTCTTGGGGAACTAGGATGGCAACTGGGGGATCAGATCGCCCACACCGATAAACTCATCTTT.

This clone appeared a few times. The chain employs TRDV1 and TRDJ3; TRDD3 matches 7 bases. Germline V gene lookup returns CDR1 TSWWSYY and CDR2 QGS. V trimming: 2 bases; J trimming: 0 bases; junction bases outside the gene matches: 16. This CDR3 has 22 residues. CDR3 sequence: CALGEGSSYWGFSSWDTRQMFF. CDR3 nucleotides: TGTGCTCTTGGGGAAGGAAGCTCGTACTGGGGATTTAGCTCCTGGGACACCCGACAGATGTTTTTC.

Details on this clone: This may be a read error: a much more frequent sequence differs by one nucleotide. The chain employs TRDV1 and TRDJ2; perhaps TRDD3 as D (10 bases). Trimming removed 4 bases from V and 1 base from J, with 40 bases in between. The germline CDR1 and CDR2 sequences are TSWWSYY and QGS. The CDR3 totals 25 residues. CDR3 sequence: CALGGWPSYDGGIRANFLLTAQLFF. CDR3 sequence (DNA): TGTGCTCTTGGGGGCTGGCCTTCCTACGACGGGGGGATACGCGCCAATTTCCTTTTGACAGCACAACTCTTCTTT.

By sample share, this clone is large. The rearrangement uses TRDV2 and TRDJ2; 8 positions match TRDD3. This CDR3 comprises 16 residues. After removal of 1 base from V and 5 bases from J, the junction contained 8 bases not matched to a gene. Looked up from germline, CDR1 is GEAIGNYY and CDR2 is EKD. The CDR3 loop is CACDTSTGGPTAQLFF. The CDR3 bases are TGTGCCTGTGACACTAGTACTGGGGGCCCCACAGCACAACTCTTCTTT.

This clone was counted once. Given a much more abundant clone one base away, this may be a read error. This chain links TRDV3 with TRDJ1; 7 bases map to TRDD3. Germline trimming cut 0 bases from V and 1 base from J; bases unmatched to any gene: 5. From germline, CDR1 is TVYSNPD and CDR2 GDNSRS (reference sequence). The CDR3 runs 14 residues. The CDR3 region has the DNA TGTGCCTTTAGTAATGGGGGACTCACCGATAAACTCATCTTT. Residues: CAFSNGGLTDKLIF.

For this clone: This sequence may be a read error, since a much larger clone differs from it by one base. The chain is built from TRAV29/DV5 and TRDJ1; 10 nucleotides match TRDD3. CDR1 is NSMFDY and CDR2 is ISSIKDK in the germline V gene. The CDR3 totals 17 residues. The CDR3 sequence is CATSFKGDTRDTDKLIF. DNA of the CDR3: TGTGCAACAAGCTTTAAGGGGGATACGCGAGACACCGATAAACTCATCTTT. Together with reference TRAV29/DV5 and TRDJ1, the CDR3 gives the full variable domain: DQQVKQNSPSLSVQEGRISILNCDYTNSMFDYFLWYKKYPAEGPTFLISISSIKDKNEDGRFTVFLNKSAKHLSLHIVPSQPGDSAVYFCATSFKGDTRDTDKLIFGKGTRVTVEP.

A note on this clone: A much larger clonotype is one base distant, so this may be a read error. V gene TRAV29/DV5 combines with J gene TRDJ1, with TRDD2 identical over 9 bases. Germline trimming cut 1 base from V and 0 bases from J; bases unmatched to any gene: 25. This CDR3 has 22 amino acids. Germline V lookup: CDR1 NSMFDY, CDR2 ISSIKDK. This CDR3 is CAASRGKGSFLQETSYTDKLIF. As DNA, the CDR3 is TGTGCAGCAAGCAGAGGGAAGGGCTCCTTCCTACAGGAGACCAGTTACACCGATAAACTCATCTTT.

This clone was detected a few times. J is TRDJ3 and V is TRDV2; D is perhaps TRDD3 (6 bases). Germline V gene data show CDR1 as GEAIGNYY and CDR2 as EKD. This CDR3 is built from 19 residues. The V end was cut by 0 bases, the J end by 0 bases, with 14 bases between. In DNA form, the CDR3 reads TGTGCCTGTGACACCGCGCGGGGGACCCGCTCCTGGGACACCCGACAGATGTTTTTC. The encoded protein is CACDTARGTRSWDTRQMFF.

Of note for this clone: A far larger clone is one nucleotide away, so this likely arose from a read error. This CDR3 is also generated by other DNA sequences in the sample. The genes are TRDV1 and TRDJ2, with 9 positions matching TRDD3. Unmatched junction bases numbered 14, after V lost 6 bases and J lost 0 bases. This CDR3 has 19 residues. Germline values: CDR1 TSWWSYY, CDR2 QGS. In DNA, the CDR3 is TGTGCTCTTGGTGGTACTGGGGGACCGTCTCTAGCTTTGACAGCACAACTCTTCTTT. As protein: CALGGTGGPSLALTAQLFF.

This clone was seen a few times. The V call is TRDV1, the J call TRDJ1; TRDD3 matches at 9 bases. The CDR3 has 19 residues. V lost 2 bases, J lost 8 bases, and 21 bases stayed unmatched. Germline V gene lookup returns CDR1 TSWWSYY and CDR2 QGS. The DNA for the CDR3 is TGTGCTCTTGGGGAAAAGGCCTACTGGGGGACCGCCAGGAGAGAAAAACTCATCTTT. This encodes CALGEKAYWGTARREKLIF.

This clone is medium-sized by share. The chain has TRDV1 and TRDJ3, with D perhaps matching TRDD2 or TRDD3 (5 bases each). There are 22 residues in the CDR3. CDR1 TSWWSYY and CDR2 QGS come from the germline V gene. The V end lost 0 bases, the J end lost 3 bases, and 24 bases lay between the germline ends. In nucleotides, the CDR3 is TGTGCTCTTGGGGAACTCCCTACCTCCGGGGGTTCGGTCGTCTGGGACACCCGACAGATGTTTTTC. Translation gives CALGELPTSGGSVVWDTRQMFF.

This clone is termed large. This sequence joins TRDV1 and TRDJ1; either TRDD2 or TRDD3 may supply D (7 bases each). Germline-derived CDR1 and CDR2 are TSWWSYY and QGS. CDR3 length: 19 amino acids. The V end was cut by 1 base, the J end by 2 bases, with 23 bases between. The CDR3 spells CALGERPSSYLGVTDKLIF. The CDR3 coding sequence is TGTGCTCTTGGGGAACGGCCTTCCTCGTACCTGGGGGTTACCGATAAACTCATCTTT.

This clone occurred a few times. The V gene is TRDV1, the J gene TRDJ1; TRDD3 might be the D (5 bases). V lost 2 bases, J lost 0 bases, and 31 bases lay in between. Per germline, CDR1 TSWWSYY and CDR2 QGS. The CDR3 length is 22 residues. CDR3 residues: CALGESSTPRGATPLYTDKLIF. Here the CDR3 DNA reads TGTGCTCTTGGGGAATCGTCGACTCCGAGGGGGGCCACGCCGTTGTACACCGATAAACTCATCTTT.

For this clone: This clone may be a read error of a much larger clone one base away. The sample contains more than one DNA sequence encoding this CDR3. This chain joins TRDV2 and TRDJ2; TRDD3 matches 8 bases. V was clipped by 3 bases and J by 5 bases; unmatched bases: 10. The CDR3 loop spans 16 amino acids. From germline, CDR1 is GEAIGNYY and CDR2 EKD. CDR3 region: CACDPYWGGLTAQLFF. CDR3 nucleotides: TGTGCCTGTGACCCGTACTGGGGGGGACTAACAGCACAACTCTTCTTT.